These T cell receptor beta chains were read from a single sample in a study of CD8 T cells in Susac syndrome. Each CDR3 protein is one row after TCRdb ran MiXCR on the immunoSEQ multiplex PCR reads. The data contain a few hundred thousand distinct CDR3 sequences, 80% to 95% of them seen just once; the ten biggest clones take up about 0.12%. The material sequenced was CD8+ T cells from PBMCs. The receptor source for this set is a human donor with multiple sclerosis. CDR3s include the opening cysteine and the closing phenylalanine or tryptophan. A D gene is named only where the DNA matches it firmly. The size of a clone is reported for some rows only, either as once, few or many, or as a class for expanded clones.

>.|.|TRBJ1-2|14|TRBV7-2
CASSLGTSSYGYTF
TGTGCCAGCAGCTTAGGGACCTCCTCCTATGGCTACACCTTC
>.|TRBD2|TRBJ2-1|16|TRBV14
CASSPRVTSGSNEQFF
TGTGCCAGCAGCCCGAGGGTGACTAGCGGGAGCAATGAGCAGTTCTTC
>.|.|TRBJ2-1|12|TRBV6-5
CASSYSGGEQFF
TGTGCCAGCAGTTACTCTGGGGGGGAGCAGTTCTTC
>.|TRBD2|TRBJ2-7|14|TRBV7-2
CASSLLTSAYEQYF
TGTGCCAGCAGCTTGTTAACTAGCGCCTACGAGCAGTACTTC
>.|.|TRBJ2-1|13|TRBV27
CASSLSPASVQFF
TGTGCCAGCAGTTTATCTCCAGCGAGTGTTCAGTTCTTC
>.|.|TRBJ2-2|17|TRBV5-8
CASSWAGGGTSTGELFF
TGTGCCAGCAGCTGGGCTGGGGGCGGGACGAGCACCGGGGAGCTGTTTTTT
>.|.|TRBJ2-7|13|TRBV5-1
CASSLASPGEQYF
TGCGCCAGCAGCTTGGCCTCCCCTGGCGAGCAGTACTTC
>.|TRBD1|TRBJ1-1|15|TRBV4-3
CASSQEGGQNTEAFF
TGCGCCAGCAGCCAAGAAGGGGGCCAAAACACTGAAGCTTTCTTT
>.|.|TRBJ2-3|15|TRBV7-9
CASSPPRGVTDTQYF
TGTGCCAGCAGCCCCCCCCGAGGGGTCACAGATACGCAGTATTTT
>.|.|TRBJ2-4|15|TRBV6-5
CASSSVILAKNIQYF
TGTGCCAGCAGTTCCGTAATTTTAGCCAAAAACATTCAGTACTTC
>.|.|TRBJ1-1|14|TRBV6-1
CASSEGYEGVKAFF
TGTGCCAGCAGTGAAGGTTACGAGGGGGTTAAAGCTTTCTTT
>once|.|TRBJ1-1|12|TRBV4-3
CASSYRRTEAFF
TGCGCCAGCAGCTACAGGAGGACTGAAGCTTTCTTT
>.|TRBD2|TRBJ2-1|16|TRBV2
CASSDTSGVNYNEQFF
TGTGCCAGCAGTGACACTAGCGGGGTTAATTACAATGAGCAGTTCTTC
>.|.|TRBJ2-1|13|TRBV7-3
CASSATLGLEQFF
TGTGCCAGCAGCGCTACTCTAGGACTCGAGCAGTTCTTC
>once|TRBD2|TRBJ2-1|14|TRBV30
CAWTGTSNYNEQFF
TGTGCCTGGACCGGGACTAGCAACTACAATGAGCAGTTCTTC
>.|.|TRBJ2-3|16|TRBV19
CASSIDAAETTDTQYF
TGTGCCAGTAGTATAGATGCCGCGGAGACCACAGATACGCAGTATTTT
>.|.|TRBJ1-1|14|TRBV15
CATSRGRSNTEAFF
TGTGCCACCAGCAGGGGACGGTCGAACACTGAAGCTTTCTTT
>.|.|TRBJ2-7|15|TRBV6-1
CASSEATRSSYEQYF
TGTGCCAGCAGTGAAGCTACACGGAGCTCCTACGAGCAGTACTTC
>.|TRBD2|TRBJ2-3|14|TRBV30
CAYGDGGATDTQYF
TGTGCCTATGGTGACGGGGGGGCCACAGATACGCAGTATTTT
>few|TRBD1|TRBJ2-3|12|TRBV6-5
CASRTGTDTQYF
TGTGCCAGCAGGACAGGGACCGATACGCAGTATTTT
>.|.|TRBJ2-3|16|TRBV3-1
CASSQEEGPSTDTQYF
TGTGCCAGCAGCCAAGAGGAGGGCCCTAGCACAGATACGCAGTATTTT
>.|.|TRBJ2-1|15|TRBV9
CASSVALAGANEQFF
TGTGCCAGCAGCGTAGCCCTAGCAGGGGCCAATGAGCAGTTCTTC
>.|TRBD2|TRBJ2-1|13|TRBV7-9
CASSSGGGAEQFF
TGTGCCAGCAGCTCGGGGGGAGGGGCTGAGCAGTTCTTC
>.|.|TRBJ2-2|15|TRBV7-8
CASSVLIVFTGELFF
TGTGCCAGCAGCGTACTTATAGTATTTACCGGGGAGCTGTTTTTT
>.|TRBD1|TRBJ2-3|16|TRBV6-1
CASSAWDSFPGDTQYF
TGTGCCAGCAGTGCCTGGGACAGCTTCCCGGGAGATACGCAGTATTTT
>.|TRBD2|TRBJ2-1|15|TRBV13
CASSLILAGGNEQFF
TGTGCCAGCAGCTTAATACTAGCGGGGGGCAATGAGCAGTTCTTC
>.|TRBD2|TRBJ2-1|15|TRBV28
CASSLTSGAGDEQFF
TGTGCCAGCAGTCTCACGAGCGGGGCCGGGGATGAGCAGTTCTTC
>.|TRBD1|TRBJ2-1|19|TRBV2
CASSEGGQGSRRSYNEQFF
TGTGCCAGCAGTGAAGGAGGACAGGGAAGTCGGCGGAGTTACAATGAGCAGTTCTTC
>.|TRBD2|TRBJ2-7|19|TRBV5-1
CASSLEGLAALLPGYEQYF
TGCGCCAGCAGCTTGGAGGGACTAGCGGCATTACTTCCAGGTTACGAGCAGTACTTC
>.|.|TRBJ2-3|15|TRBV7-9
CASSLGQLSTDTQYF
TGTGCCAGCAGCTTAGGACAGTTGAGCACAGATACGCAGTATTTT
>once|TRBD1|TRBJ1-2|15|TRBV6-1
CASSETGQGDYGYTF
TGTGCCAGCAGTGAGACGGGACAGGGAGACTATGGCTACACCTTC
>.|.|TRBJ2-2|14|TRBV12-3/TRBV12-4
CASSVPPNTGELFF
TGTGCCAGCTCTGTCCCACCGAACACCGGGGAGCTGTTTTTT
>.|.|TRBJ2-5|17|TRBV7-9
CASSPAVGTMSKETQYF
TGTGCCAGCAGCCCCGCAGTAGGGACGATGAGTAAAGAGACCCAGTACTTC